The clone carrying this T cell receptor (beta chain) was recorded a few times. It was 5'RACE with constant-segment primers that produced the TCR alpha and TCR beta cDNA libraries, which carried sample barcodes and UMIs. MiXCR, applied by TCRdb to the 5' RACE reads, yields one record per CDR3 protein. The sample contains under 85,000 distinct CDR3 sequences, approximately 15% of which appear only once. Per germline, CDR1 MNHEY and CDR2 SMNVEV (reference sequence). This CDR3 region has 16 residues. With V trimmed by 4 bases and J by 7 bases, 9 bases remained unmatched. This sample was taken from a study of T-cell memory formation after mild COVID-19.

This chain links TRBV27 with TRBJ1-6, with 8 positions matching TRBD1. The sequence came from an adult woman who had mild COVID-19 (a few samples of this study predate the infection). Cell type and time point are not known. The sample was PBMCs or a T cell subset sorted from them (not recorded which). CDR3 loop: CASSSETGGGNSPLHF. As DNA, the CDR3 is TGTGCCAGCAGTTCCGAAACAGGGGGTGGAAATTCACCCCTCCACTTT.